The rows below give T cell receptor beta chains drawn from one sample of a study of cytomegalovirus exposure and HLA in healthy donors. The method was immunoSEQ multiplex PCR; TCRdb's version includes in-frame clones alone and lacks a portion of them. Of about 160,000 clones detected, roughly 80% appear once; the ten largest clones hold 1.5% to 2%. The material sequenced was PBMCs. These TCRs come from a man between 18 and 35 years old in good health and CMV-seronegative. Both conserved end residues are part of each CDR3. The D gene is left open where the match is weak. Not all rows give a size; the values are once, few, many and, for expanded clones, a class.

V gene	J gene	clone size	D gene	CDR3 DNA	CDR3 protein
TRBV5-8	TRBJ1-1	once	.	TGTGCCAGCAGCTTGGGAGGAGGGATCCATGTGAACACTGAAGCTTTCTTT	CASSLGGGIHVNTEAFF
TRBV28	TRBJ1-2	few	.	TGTGCCAGCAGCCTGGACACGTTTTATGGCTACACCTTC	CASSLDTFYGYTF
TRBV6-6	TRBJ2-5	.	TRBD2	TGTGCCAGCATCCTAGCGGGCCAAGAGACCCAGTACTTC	CASILAGQETQYF
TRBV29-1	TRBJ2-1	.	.	TGCAGCGTTGAAATACGACTCAAGCGGGATGAGCAGTTCTTC	CSVEIRLKRDEQFF
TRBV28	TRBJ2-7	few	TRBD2	TGTGCCAGCAGTTTACCCATTAGCGGGAGAGGCTACGAGCAGTACTTC	CASSLPISGRGYEQYF
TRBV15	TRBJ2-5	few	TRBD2	TGTGCCACCAGCGCCCGGACCCCCGGGGGGGACCTAGCCGTAGAGCAGTACTTC	CATSARTPGGDLAVEQYF
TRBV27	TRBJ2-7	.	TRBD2	TGTGCCAGCAGTTTATCGGGACTAGCGGAGTTCTCCTACGAGCAGTACTTC	CASSLSGLAEFSYEQYF
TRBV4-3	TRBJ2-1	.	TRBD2	TGCGCCAGCAGCCAAGACCTACTAAGCGGGAGGGGGAATGAGCAGTTCTTC	CASSQDLLSGRGNEQFF
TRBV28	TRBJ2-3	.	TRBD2	TGTGCCAGCAGTCTCATAACTAGCGGGGGTTCAGATACGCAGTATTTT	CASSLITSGGSDTQYF
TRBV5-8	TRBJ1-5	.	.	TGTGCCAGCAGCGGAGCCCCAGGGATTCGCAATCAGCCCCAGCATTTT	CASSGAPGIRNQPQHF
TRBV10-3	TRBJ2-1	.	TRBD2	TGTGCCATCAGCCTAGCGGGGGGTTACAATGAGCAGTTCTTC	CAISLAGGYNEQFF
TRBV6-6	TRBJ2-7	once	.	TGTGCCAGCAGTTACTCGCAGGGGCCCTACGAGCAGTACTTC	CASSYSQGPYEQYF
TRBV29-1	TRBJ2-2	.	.	TGCAGCGTTGACGCCGCCCGGGGGGAGCTGTTTTTT	CSVDAARGELFF
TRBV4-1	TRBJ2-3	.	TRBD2	TGCGCCAGCAGCCACTTAACTAGCCGGGTAGCGGGTACGCAGTATTTT	CASSHLTSRVAGTQYF
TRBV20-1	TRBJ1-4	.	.	TGCAGTGCTAGGTTAAATGAAAAACTGTTTTTT	CSARLNEKLFF
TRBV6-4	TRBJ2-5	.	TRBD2	TGTGCCAGCTCCCCTAGCGGGAGATCCGCGGAGACCCAGTACTTC	CASSPSGRSAETQYF
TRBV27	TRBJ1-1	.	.	TGTGCCAGCAGTTTATCAGGTCGGGAGGCTTTCTTT	CASSLSGREAFF
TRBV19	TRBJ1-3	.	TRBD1	TGTGCCAGTCGCCGCAGGGGGAGTGGAAACACCATATATTTT	CASRRRGSGNTIYF
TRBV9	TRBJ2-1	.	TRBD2	TGTGCCAGCGGGACTAGCGGTCCCGGGGATGAGCAGTTCTTC	CASGTSGPGDEQFF
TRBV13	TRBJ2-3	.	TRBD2	TGTGCCAGCAGCGCCCCGGGACTAGCGGGTGGTAGCACAGATACGCAGTATTTT	CASSAPGLAGGSTDTQYF
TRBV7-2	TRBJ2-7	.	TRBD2	TGTGCCAGCAGCTTAGGAAGCGGGGAGTGGAACGAGCAGTACTTC	CASSLGSGEWNEQYF
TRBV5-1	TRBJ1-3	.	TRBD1	TGCGCCAGCAGCTTGACCACAGGGGGTGGAAACACCATATATTTT	CASSLTTGGGNTIYF
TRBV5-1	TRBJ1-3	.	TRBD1	TGCGCCAGCAGCCCGGCCGGGACAGCTGGAAACACCATATATTTT	CASSPAGTAGNTIYF
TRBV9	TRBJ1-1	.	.	TGTGCCAGCAGCGCATCAGGGGATACTGAAGCTTTCTTT	CASSASGDTEAFF
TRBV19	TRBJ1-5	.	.	TGTGCCAGTAGTATTTCTTCCAATCAGCCCCAGCATTTT	CASSISSNQPQHF
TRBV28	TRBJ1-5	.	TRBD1	TGTGCCAGCCAAAAAGGGGGCGGCAATCAGCCCCAGCATTTT	CASQKGGGNQPQHF
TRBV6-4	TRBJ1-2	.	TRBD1	TGTGCCAGCAGTCTGGGACAGCGTAACTATGGCTACACCTTC	CASSLGQRNYGYTF
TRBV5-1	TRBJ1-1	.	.	TGCGCCAGCAGCCGGGGGTGGGCAAGGAACACTGAAGCTTTCTTT	CASSRGWARNTEAFF
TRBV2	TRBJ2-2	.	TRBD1	TGTGCCAGCAGTGAAGAGGGACAGGGGTATTTCGGGGAGCTGTTTTTT	CASSEEGQGYFGELFF
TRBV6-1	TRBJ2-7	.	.	TGTGCCAGCAGTGAGGACAGCTTAGTCTACGAGCAGTACTTC	CASSEDSLVYEQYF
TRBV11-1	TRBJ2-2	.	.	TGTGCCAGCAGCGACCGCCTAGTTCCCGGGGAGCTGTTTTTT	CASSDRLVPGELFF
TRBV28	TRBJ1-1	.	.	TGTGCCAGCAGTCCCGCCTGGGACTCCGAAGCTTTCTTT	CASSPAWDSEAFF
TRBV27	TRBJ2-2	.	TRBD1	TGTGCCAGCTCCACAGGGGTGACCGGGGAGCTGTTTTTT	CASSTGVTGELFF
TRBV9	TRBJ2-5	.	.	TGTGCCAGCAGCGCCTCGGGGAGAGAAGAGACCCAGTACTTC	CASSASGREETQYF
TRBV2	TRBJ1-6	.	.	TGTGCCAGCAGTCCACGGGGGGATTCACCCCTCCACTTT	CASSPRGDSPLHF
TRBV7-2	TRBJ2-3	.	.	TGTGCCAGCAGCTTAGGCGGGGGCTATAGAGGGGATACGCAGTATTTT	CASSLGGGYRGDTQYF
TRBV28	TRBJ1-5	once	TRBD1	TGTGCCAGCAGGACAGGGGGGAAAACAAATCAGCCCCAGCATTTT	CASRTGGKTNQPQHF
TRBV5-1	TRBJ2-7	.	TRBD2	TGCGCCAGCAGCTACGGGACTACAACAGCCGAGCAGTACTTC	CASSYGTTTAEQYF
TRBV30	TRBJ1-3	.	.	TGTGCCTGGAACGCCCGGGGTGGAAACACCATATATTTT	CAWNARGGNTIYF
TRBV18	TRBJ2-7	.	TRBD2	TGTGCCAGCTCACCACCGCTAGCGGGGACCTACGAGCAGTACTTC	CASSPPLAGTYEQYF
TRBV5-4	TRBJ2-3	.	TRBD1	TGTGCCAGCAGCTGGGCAAGCGGACAGGGGGCAGATACGCAGTATTTT	CASSWASGQGADTQYF
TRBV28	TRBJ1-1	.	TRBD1	TGTGCCAGCAGTTTAATAGGACAGGGCTTGGACACTGAAGCTTTCTTT	CASSLIGQGLDTEAFF
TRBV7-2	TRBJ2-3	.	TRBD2	TGTGCCAGCAGCTTAGAGGGGCGGGGGGGGGAAGATACGCAGTATTTT	CASSLEGRGGEDTQYF
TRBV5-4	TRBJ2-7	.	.	TGTGCCAGCAGCTTCCCCGGTGCGCAGGCCACCTACGAGCAGTACTTC	CASSFPGAQATYEQYF
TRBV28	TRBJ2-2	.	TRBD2	TGTGCCAGCCTCCCTAGCGGGATTTCCGGGGAGCTGTTTTTT	CASLPSGISGELFF
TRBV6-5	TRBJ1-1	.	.	TGTGCCAGCAGTTACTCAGAGGAGAACACTGAAGCTTTCTTT	CASSYSEENTEAFF
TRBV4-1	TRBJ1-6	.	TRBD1	TGCGCCAGCAGCCCCCCTAGGGGACAGGGTGACGCGTCGGATTCACCCCTCCACTTT	CASSPPRGQGDASDSPLHF
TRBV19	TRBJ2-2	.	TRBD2	TGTGCCAGTAGTAGTCGACCGGGACTAGCGGGAGGGCCAGGCACCGGGGAGCTGTTTTTT	CASSSRPGLAGGPGTGELFF
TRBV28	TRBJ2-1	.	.	TGTGCCAGCAGTTTTACAGGGTACAATGAGCAGTTCTTC	CASSFTGYNEQFF
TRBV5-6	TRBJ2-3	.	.	TGTGCCAGCAGGCCGGGGTATATCACAGATACGCAGTATTTT	CASRPGYITDTQYF
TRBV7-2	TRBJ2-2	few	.	TGCGCCAGCAGCTTAGGTGCGGGGTGGAACCCCGGGGAGCTGTTTTTT	CASSLGAGWNPGELFF
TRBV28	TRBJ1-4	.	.	TGTGCCAGCAGTTTAACAGGGCAGGGTACTGAAAAACTGTTTTTT	CASSLTGQGTEKLFF
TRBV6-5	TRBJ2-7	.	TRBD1	TGTGCCAGCAGACCCGGACAGGGGGCAGCCTACGAGCAGTACTTC	CASRPGQGAAYEQYF
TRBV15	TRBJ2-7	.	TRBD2	TGTGCCACCAGCAGTTATGGGACTAGCGGGAGTTACGAGCAGTACTTC	CATSSYGTSGSYEQYF